The 8 T cell receptor beta chains presented below share a single source sample, sequenced in a study of patients and donors after allogeneic stem cell transplantation. From the RT-PCR reads, TCRdb called clonotypes with MiXCR, one entry per CDR3 protein. The table lists about a million distinct CDR3 sequences, approximately 19% of them singletons. Sequencing was carried out using blood, either unsorted or a sorted T cell fraction (not recorded which). The receptors originated from a human donor who was either an allogeneic HSCT recipient or a stem cell or donor lymphocyte infusion donor (not recorded which). It is not recorded whose cells these are; they may come from a transplant donor.

This clonotype was counted between two and nine times. This chain uses TRBV30 with TRBJ1-1; unclear D gene. CDR1 GTSNPN and CDR2 SVGIG come from the germline V gene (reference sequence). CDR3 length: 12 residues. Trimming took off 4 bases at V and 3 bases at J, with 9 bases between the two ends. The CDR3 spells CAWTGDHTEAFF. The CDR3 DNA sequence: TGTGCCTGGACAGGAGATCACACTGAAGCTTTCTTT.

In its sample, this clonotype was seen many times. V and J are TRBV5-1 and TRBJ2-2, with D possibly matching TRBD2 (6 bases). Germline CDR1 reads SGHRS; CDR2 reads YFSETQ. Between the trimmed V and J ends, which lost 0 bases and 5 bases, there was a span of 11 bases. This CDR3 is built from 15 residues. The CDR3 here is CASSLGVSGTGELFF. CDR3 nucleotides: TGCGCCAGCAGCTTGGGAGTTAGCGGAACCGGGGAGCTGTTTTTT. Drawing the rest from reference TRBV5-1 and TRBJ2-2, the complete variable domain is KAGVTQTPRYLIKTRGQQVTLSCSPISGHRSVSWYQQTPGQGLQFLFEYFSETQRNKGNFPGRFSGRQFSNSRSEMNVSTLELGDSALYLCASSLGVSGTGELFFGEGSRLTVL.

This clonotype was seen more than once but under ten times. This chain connects TRBV6-1 to TRBJ2-3; D call uncertain. This CDR3 has 14 amino acids. Trimming cost V 4 bases and J 2 bases, with 10 bases left between them. Looked up from germline, CDR1 is MNHNS and CDR2 is SASEGT. The CDR3 coding sequence is TGTGCCAGCAGTGTCGACTTGTACACAGATACGCAGTATTTT. Residues: CASSVDLYTDTQYF.

The gene calls are TRBV27 and TRBJ2-7; D is possibly TRBD1 or TRBD2 (5 bases each). Germline CDR1 is MNHEY and CDR2 is SMNVEV (reference sequence). There are 15 residues in the CDR3. V dropped 8 bases and J dropped 2 bases, with 19 bases sitting between them. CDR3 residues: CASRNQQVGAYEQYF. DNA for the CDR3: TGTGCCAGCCGAAACCAGCAGGTGGGGGCCTACGAGCAGTACTTC.

This clonotype came up many times. J is TRBJ1-5 and V is TRBV20-1, with D uncertain. The germline V gene encodes CDR1 DFQATT and CDR2 SNEGSKA (reference sequence). CDR3 size: 14 residues. V lost 3 bases, J lost 0 bases, and 9 bases lay in between. The CDR3 DNA reads TGCAGTGCTAGCCCGGGTCATAGCAATCAGCCCCAGCATTTT. Translation: CSASPGHSNQPQHF.

The rearrangement uses TRBV12-3 or TRBV12-4 and TRBJ2-5; D unclear. The CDR3 is 13 amino acids. Deletions cut 2 bases from V and 5 bases from J, with 9 bases between. CDR3 nucleotide sequence: TGTGCCAGCAGTTTATTTTCTGTGGAGACCCAGTACTTC. Its translation is CASSLFSVETQYF.

The chain's CDR3 is CASMGGGNTEAFF. The CDR3 DNA reads as TGTGCCAGCATGGGTGGCGGGAACACTGAAGCTTTCTTT. The chain has TRBV27 and TRBJ1-1, with unresolved D. The CDR3 covers 13 residues. Trimming removed 7 bases from V and 1 base from J, with 10 bases in between. Per germline, CDR1 MNHEY and CDR2 SMNVEV (reference sequence).

The CDR3 bases are TGTGCCAGCAGTTGGACAGGGGCGAACGGGGAGCTGTTTTTT. Translating it yields CASSWTGANGELFF. The gene calls are TRBV2 and TRBJ2-2; 9 bases align to TRBD1. J gave up 7 bases and V 5 bases, and 5 bases lay outside the gene matches. CDR3 length: 14 residues. Germline V CDR1 and CDR2: SNHLY, FYNNEI.